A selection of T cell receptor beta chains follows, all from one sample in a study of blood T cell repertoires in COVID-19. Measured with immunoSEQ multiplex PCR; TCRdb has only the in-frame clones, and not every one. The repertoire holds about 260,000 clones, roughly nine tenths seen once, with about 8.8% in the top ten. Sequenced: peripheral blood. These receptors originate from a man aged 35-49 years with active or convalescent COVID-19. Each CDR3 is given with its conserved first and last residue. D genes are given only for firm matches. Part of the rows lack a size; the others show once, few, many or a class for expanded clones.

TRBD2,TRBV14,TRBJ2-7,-,TGTGCCAGCAGCCAAGCCCTAGCGGGAGGGCCATCCGAGCAGTACTTC,CASSQALAGGPSEQYF
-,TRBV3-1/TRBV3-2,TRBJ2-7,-,TGTGCCAGCAGCCCCCCTCGACCCGGGGAGCAGTACTTC,CASSPPRPGEQYF
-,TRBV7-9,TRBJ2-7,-,TGTGCCAGCAGCTCTGGCCGGGACTCCCTTCGCTACGAGCAGTACTTC,CASSSGRDSLRYEQYF
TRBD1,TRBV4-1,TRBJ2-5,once,TGCGCCAGCAGCCAAGATGACAGGGGGATTGAAGAGACCCAGTACTTC,CASSQDDRGIEETQYF
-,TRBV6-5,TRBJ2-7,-,TGTGCCAGCAGTCAGGTACAGGACAAGTTGAACTTC,CASSQVQDKLNF
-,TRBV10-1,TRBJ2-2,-,TGCGCCACGAAGCCTTCTAGCACCGGGGAGCTGTTTTTT,CATKPSSTGELFF
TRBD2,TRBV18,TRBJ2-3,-,TGTGCCAGCTCAGCGGCTAGCGGGGGGTCCACAGATACGCAGTATTTT,CASSAASGGSTDTQYF
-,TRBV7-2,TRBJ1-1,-,TGTGCCAGCAACCACGGGGGGGCGCGGAACACTGAAGCTTTCTTT,CASNHGGARNTEAFF
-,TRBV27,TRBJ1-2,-,TGTGCCAGCAGTTTAGGGGACACTTATGGCTACACCTTC,CASSLGDTYGYTF
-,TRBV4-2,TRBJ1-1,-,TGTGCCAGCAGCCAAGAAGCATCGCGGGTGGACACTGAAGCTTTCTTT,CASSQEASRVDTEAFF
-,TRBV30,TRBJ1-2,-,TGTGCCTGGACTCACCCGGGGTTTAGTGGCTACACCTTC,CAWTHPGFSGYTF
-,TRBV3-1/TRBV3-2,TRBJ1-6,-,TGTGCCAGCAGCCGACAGAACAATAATTCACCCCTCCACTTT,CASSRQNNNSPLHF
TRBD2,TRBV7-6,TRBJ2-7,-,TGTGCCAGCAGCTTAGCGGCTAGCGGGAGCGGTGAGCAGTACTTC,CASSLAASGSGEQYF
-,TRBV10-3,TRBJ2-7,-,TGTGCCATCACGGTGACAGCCGAGTCCTACGAGCAGTACTTC,CAITVTAESYEQYF
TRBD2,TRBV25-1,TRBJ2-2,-,TGTGCCAGCAGTCCAACGGGCGGGGGAGCGAACACCGGGGAGCTGTTTTTT,CASSPTGGGANTGELFF
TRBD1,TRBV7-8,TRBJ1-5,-,TGTGCCAGCAGCTCCGGGACAGTAAATCAGCCCCAGCATTTT,CASSSGTVNQPQHF
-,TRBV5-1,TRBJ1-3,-,TGCGCCAGCAGCTTAGCGGGAGTGAACACCATATATTTT,CASSLAGVNTIYF
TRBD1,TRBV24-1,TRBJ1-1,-,TGTGCCACCAGTGATTCGGACAGGGGAGACACTGAAGCTTTCTTT,CATSDSDRGDTEAFF
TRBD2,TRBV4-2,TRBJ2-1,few,TGTGCCAGCAGCCAACTTCGGGGGGGCTACAATGAGCAGTTCTTC,CASSQLRGGYNEQFF
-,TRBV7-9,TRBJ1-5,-,TGTGCCAGCAGCCGTGGACAGCAGCCCCAGCATTTT,CASSRGQQPQHF
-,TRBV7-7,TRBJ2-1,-,TGTGCCAGCAGCCTAGACCGCGGGGAGGTAAATGAGCAGTTCTTC,CASSLDRGEVNEQFF
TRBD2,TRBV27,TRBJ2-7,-,TGTGCCAGCAGCTTCTTGGGCGGGGGTACGATCTACGAGCAGTACTTC,CASSFLGGGTIYEQYF
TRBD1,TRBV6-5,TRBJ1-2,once,TGTGCCAGCAGTTACGGAGCCGGGACAGGGGTGGATGGCTACACCTTC,CASSYGAGTGVDGYTF
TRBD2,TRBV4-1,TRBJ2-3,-,TGCGCCAGCAGCCAAGATTCCCCTAGTAGCGGGAGGGCCACAGATACGCAGTATTTT,CASSQDSPSSGRATDTQYF
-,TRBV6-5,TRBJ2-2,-,TGTGCCAGCACGCTAGGGGCAGGTACCGGGGAGCTGTTTTTT,CASTLGAGTGELFF
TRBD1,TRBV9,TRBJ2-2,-,TGTGCCAGCAGCGCCCCCATTGGGACAGGGGTCACCGGGGAGCTGTTTTTT,CASSAPIGTGVTGELFF
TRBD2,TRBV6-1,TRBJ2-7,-,TGTGCCAGCAGTGGGACAGGGTCTAGCGGGAGCTCCTACGAGCAGTACTTC,CASSGTGSSGSSYEQYF
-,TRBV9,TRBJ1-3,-,TGTGCCAGCAGCGTAGGCCAATACGCGGGCCCTGGAAACACCATATATTTT,CASSVGQYAGPGNTIYF